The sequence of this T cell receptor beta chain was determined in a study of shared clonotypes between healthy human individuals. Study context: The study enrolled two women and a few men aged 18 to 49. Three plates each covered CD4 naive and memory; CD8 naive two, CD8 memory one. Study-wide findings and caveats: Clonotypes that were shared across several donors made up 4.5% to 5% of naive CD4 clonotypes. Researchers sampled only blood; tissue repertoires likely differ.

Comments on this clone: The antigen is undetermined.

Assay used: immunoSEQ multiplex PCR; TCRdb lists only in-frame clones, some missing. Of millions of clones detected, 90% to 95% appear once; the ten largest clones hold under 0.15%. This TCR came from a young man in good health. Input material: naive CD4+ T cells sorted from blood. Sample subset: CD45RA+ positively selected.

CDR3 loop: CASSLATGYNEQFF. The CDR3 DNA follows: TGCGCCAGCAGCTTGGCTACAGGGTACAATGAGCAGTTCTTC. The V and J genes are TRBV5-1 and TRBJ2-1; maybe TRBD1 (6 bases). This CDR3 contains 14 residues. Trimming shortened V by 0 bases and J by 4 bases, and 8 bases separated the two germline ends. Germline assignment: CDR1 SGHRS and CDR2 YFSETQ.